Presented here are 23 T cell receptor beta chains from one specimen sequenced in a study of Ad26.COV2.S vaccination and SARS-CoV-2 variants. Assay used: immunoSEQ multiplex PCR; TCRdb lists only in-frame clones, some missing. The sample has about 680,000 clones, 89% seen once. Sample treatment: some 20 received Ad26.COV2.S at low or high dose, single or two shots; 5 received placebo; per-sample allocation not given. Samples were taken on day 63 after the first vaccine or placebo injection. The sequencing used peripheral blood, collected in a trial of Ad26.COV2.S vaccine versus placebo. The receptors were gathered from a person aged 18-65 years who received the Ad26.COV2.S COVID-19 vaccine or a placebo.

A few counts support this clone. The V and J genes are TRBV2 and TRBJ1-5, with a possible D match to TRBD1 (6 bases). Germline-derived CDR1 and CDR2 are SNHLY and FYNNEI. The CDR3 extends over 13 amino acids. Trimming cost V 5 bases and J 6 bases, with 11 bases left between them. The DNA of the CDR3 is TGTGCCAGCAGTATTCGGGGGGCTCAGCCCCAGCATTTT. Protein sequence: CASSIRGAQPQHF. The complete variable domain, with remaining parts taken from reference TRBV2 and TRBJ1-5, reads EPEVTQTPSHQVTQMGQEVILRCVPISNHLYFYWYRQILGQKVEFLVSFYNNEISEKSEIFDDQFSVERPDGSNFTLKIRSTKLEDSAMYFCASSIRGAQPQHFGDGTRLSIL.

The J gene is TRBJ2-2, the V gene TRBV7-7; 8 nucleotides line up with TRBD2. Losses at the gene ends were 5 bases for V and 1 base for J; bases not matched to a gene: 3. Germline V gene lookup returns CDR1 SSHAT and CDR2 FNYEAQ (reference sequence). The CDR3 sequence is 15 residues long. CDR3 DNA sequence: TGTGCCAGCAGCCTCCGGGAGGGGAACACCGGGGAGCTGTTTTTT. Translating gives CASSLREGNTGELFF. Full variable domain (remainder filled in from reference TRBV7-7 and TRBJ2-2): GAGVSQSPRYKVTKRGQDVTLRCDPISSHATLYWYQQALGQGPEFLTYFNYEAQPDKSGLPSDRFSAERPEGSISTLTIQRTEQRDSAMYRCASSLREGNTGELFFGEGSRLTVL.

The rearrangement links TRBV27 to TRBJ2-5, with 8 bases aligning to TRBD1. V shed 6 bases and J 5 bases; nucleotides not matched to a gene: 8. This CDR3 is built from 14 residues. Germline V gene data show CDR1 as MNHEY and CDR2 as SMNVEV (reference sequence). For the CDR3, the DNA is TGTGCCAGCAGAACCCAGGGGGCACGGGAGACCCAGTACTTC. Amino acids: CASRTQGARETQYF.

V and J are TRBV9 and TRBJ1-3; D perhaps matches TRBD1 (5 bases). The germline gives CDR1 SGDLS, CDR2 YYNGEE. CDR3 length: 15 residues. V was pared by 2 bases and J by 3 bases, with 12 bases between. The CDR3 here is CASSVGQGDGNTIYF. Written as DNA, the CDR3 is TGTGCCAGCAGCGTTGGGCAGGGTGATGGAAACACCATATATTTT.

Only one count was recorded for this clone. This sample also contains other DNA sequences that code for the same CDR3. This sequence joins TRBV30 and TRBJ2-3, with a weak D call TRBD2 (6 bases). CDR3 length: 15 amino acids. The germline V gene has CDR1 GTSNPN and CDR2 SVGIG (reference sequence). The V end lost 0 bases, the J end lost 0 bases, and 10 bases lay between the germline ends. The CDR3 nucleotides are TGTGCCTGGAGTGTGGGGACTCTCAGCACAGATACGCAGTATTTT. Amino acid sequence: CAWSVGTLSTDTQYF.

The CDR3 is CASSLRQGAAEQYF. The CDR3 coding sequence is TGTGCCAGCAGCTTAAGGCAGGGGGCGGCCGAGCAGTACTTC. This chain uses TRBV7-2 with TRBJ2-7, with 8 nucleotides matching TRBD1. This CDR3 has 14 residues. The V gene end was trimmed by 2 bases and the J gene end by 6 bases; junction bases not matched to a gene: 6. The V gene's germline CDR1 is SGHTA and CDR2 FQGNSA. Supplemented by reference TRBV7-2 and TRBJ2-7, the full variable domain reads GAGVSQSPSNKVTEKGKDVELRCDPISGHTALYWYRQSLGQGLEFLIYFQGNSAPDKSGLPSDRFSAERTGGSVSTLTIQRTQQEDSAVYLCASSLRQGAAEQYFGPGTRLTVT.

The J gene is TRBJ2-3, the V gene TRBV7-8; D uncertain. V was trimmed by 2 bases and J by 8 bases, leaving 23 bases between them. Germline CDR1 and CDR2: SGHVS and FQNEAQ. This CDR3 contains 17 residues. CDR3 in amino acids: CASSLKSRVLGSTTQYF. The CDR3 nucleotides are TGTGCCAGCAGCTTAAAATCAAGAGTTCTGGGGTCGACTACGCAGTATTTT.

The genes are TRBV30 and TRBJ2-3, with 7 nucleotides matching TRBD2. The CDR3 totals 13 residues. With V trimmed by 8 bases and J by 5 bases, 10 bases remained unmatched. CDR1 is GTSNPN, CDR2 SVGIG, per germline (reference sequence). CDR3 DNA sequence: TGTGCCGCCGAGGGAGGGGCTGGAGATACGCAGTATTTT. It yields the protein CAAEGGAGDTQYF.

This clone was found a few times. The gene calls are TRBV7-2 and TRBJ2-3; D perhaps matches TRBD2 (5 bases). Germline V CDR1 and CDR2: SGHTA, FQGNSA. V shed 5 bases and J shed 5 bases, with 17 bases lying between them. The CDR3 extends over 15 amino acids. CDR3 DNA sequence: TGTGCCAGCAGCCCTGGCCCCTTGGGGAGAGATACGCAGTATTTT. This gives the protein CASSPGPLGRDTQYF.

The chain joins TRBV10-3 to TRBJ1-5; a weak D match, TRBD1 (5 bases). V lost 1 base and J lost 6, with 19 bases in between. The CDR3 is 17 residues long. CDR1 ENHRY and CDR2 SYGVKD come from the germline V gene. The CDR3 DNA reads TGTGCCATCAGTGAGTTGGGGCAGGCCAGGGAGGCTCAGCCCCAGCATTTT. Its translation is CAISELGQAREAQPQHF.

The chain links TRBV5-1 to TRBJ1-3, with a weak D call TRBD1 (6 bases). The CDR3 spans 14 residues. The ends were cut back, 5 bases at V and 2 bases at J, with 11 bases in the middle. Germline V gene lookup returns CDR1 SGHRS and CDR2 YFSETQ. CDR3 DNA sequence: TGCGCCAGCAGAGTTACAGGGCCTGGAAACACCATATATTTT. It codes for CASRVTGPGNTIYF.

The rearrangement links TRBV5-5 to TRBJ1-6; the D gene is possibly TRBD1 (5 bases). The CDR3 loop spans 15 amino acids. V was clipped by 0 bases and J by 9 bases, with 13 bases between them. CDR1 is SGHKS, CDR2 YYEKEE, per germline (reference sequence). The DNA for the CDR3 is TGTGCCAGCAGCTTGGCTAGCGGGGCAGGTTCACCCCTCCACTTT. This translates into CASSLASGAGSPLHF.

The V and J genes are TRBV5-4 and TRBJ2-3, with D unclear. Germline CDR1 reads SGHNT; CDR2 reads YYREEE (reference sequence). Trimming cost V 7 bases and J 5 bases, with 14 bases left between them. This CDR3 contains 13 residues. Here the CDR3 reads CASARPGGDTQYF. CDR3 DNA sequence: TGTGCCAGCGCCCGTCCAGGCGGAGATACGCAGTATTTT.

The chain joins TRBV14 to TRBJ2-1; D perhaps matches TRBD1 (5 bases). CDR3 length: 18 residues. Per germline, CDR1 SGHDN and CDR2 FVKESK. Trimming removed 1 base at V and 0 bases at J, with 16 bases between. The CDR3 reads CASSQASWGQPSYNEQFF. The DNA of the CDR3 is TGTGCCAGCAGCCAAGCGTCCTGGGGCCAGCCCTCCTACAATGAGCAGTTCTTC. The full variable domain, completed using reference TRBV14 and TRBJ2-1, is EAGVTQFPSHSVIEKGQTVTLRCDPISGHDNLYWYRRVMGKEIKFLLHFVKESKQDESGMPNNRFLAERTGGTYSTLKVQPAELEDSGVYFCASSQASWGQPSYNEQFFGPGTRLTVL.

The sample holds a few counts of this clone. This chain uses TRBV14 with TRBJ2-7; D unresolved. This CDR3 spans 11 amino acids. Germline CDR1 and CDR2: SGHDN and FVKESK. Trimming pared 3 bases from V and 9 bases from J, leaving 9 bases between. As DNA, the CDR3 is TGTGCCAGCAGCCAGTCGTCGGTGCAGTACTTC. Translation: CASSQSSVQYF.

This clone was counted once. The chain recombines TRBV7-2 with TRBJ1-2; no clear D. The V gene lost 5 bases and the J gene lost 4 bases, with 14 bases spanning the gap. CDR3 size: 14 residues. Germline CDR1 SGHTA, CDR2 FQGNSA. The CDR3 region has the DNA TGTGCCAGCAGCCCCCGGGGAGCCTTCTATGGCTACACCTTC. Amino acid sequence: CASSPRGAFYGYTF.

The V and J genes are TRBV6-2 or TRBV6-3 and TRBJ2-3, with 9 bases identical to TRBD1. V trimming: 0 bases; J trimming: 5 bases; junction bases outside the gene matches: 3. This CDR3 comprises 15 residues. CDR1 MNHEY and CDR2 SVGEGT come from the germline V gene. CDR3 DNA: TGTGCCAGCAGTTACTCACAGGGGGCGAGAGATACGCAGTATTTT. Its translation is CASSYSQGARDTQYF.

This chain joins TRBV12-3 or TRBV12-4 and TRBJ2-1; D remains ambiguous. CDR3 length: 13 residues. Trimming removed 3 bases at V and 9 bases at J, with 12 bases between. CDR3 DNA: TGTGCCAGCAGTTTGTTCGGAGAGTCTGAGCAGTTCTTC. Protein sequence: CASSLFGESEQFF.

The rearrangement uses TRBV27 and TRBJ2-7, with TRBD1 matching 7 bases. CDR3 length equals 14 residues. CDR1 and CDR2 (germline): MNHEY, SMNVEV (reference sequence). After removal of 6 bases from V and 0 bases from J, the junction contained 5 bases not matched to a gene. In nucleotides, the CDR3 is TGTGCCAGCAGGCGCCGGGACAGCTCCTACGAGCAGTACTTC. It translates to CASRRRDSSYEQYF.

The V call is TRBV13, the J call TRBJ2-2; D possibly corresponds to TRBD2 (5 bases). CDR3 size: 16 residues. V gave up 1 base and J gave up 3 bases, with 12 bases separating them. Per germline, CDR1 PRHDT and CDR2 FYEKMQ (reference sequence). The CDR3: CASSLVGYGDTGELFF. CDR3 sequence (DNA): TGTGCCAGCAGCTTAGTAGGTTACGGGGACACCGGGGAGCTGTTTTTT.

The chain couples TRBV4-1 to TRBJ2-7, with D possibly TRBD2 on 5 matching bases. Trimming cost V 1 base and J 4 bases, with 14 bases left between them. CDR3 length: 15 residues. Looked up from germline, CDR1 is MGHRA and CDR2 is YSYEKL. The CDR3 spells CASSQGTAGGYEQYF. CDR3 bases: TGCGCCAGCAGCCAAGGGACTGCGGGCGGTTACGAGCAGTACTTC.

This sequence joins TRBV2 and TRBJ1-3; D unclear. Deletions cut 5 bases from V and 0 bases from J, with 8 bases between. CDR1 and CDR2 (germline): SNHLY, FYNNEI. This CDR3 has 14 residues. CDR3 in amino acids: CASSLDYSGNTIYF. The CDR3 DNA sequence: TGTGCCAGCAGTCTTGATTACTCTGGAAACACCATATATTTT.

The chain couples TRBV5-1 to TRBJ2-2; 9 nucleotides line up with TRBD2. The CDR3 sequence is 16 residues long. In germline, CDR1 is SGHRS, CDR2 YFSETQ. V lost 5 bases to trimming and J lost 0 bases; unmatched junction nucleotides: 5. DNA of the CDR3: TGCGCCAGCAGTCTTAGCGGGGGCGCGAACACCGGGGAGCTGTTTTTT. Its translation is CASSLSGGANTGELFF.